Below, 2 T cell receptor beta chains from the same sample are listed, as sequenced in a study of T cell repertoires in cytomegalovirus infection. A single record per CDR3 protein comes from TCRdb applying MiXCR to the reads. In the table there are around 490,000 distinct CDR3 sequences, about 25% of which are singletons. Material for sequencing was PBMCs. The receptors were sampled from a human donor in good health (CMV status not recorded). Some clones in this sample may be carry-over from other donors' samples.

The sample holds a few counts of this clonotype. The CDR3 loop is CASSSPDRGLYSNQPQHF. CDR3 DNA: TGTGCCAGCAGTTCCCCGGACAGGGGGCTTTATAGCAATCAGCCCCAGCATTTT. The rearrangement links TRBV6-2 or TRBV6-3 to TRBJ1-5, with 11 bases lining up with TRBD1. Looked up from germline, CDR1 is MNHEY and CDR2 is SVGEGT. The CDR3 is 18 amino acids. J lost 0 bases, V lost 4 bases, and 8 bases had no gene match.

This clonotype has more than one count but fewer than ten. The rearrangement joins TRBV11-3 to TRBJ2-1; D may match TRBD1 or TRBD2 (6 bases each). Trimming removed 3 bases at V and 8 bases at J, with 20 bases between. Germline V lookup: CDR1 SGHNT, CDR2 YENEEA. The CDR3 has 16 residues. This CDR3 is CASSFLKGGFRDEQFF. The CDR3 DNA sequence: TGTGCCAGCAGCTTCCTGAAGGGGGGATTCAGGGATGAGCAGTTCTTC.